These T cell receptor beta chains were read from a single sample in a study of shared clonotypes between healthy human individuals. The data were produced by immunoSEQ multiplex PCR, yet TCRdb's version contains in-frame clones alone and is incomplete. Here the sample spans fewer than 100,000 clones, roughly two thirds being singletons. The material sequenced was memory CD8+ T cells sorted from blood. The origin of the receptors is a young man in good health. CDR3s include the opening cysteine and the closing phenylalanine or tryptophan. Fields, in order: clone size, V gene, J gene, D gene, CDR3 protein, CDR3 DNA. A D gene is named only where the DNA matches it firmly. Some rows have no size entry. The others give once, few or many, or a class for an expanded clone.

NA	TRBV6-1	TRBJ2-7	NA	CASSQTGYYEQYF	TGTGCCAGCAGTCAGACAGGATACTACGAGCAGTACTTC
few	TRBV28	TRBJ2-7	NA	CASSLIPLAYSYEQYF	TGTGCCAGCAGCCTCATCCCGCTAGCGTATTCCTACGAGCAGTACTTC
few	TRBV6-5	TRBJ2-2	NA	CASSPLTGELFF	TGTGCCAGCAGCCCCCTCACCGGGGAGCTGTTTTTT
NA	TRBV7-2	TRBJ2-7	NA	CASSSAGGAQYEQYF	TGTGCCAGCAGCTCTGCTGGGGGGGCGCAGTACGAGCAGTACTTC
NA	TRBV28	TRBJ1-2	NA	CASSFMYGYTF	TGTGCCAGCAGTTTCATGTATGGCTACACCTTC
once	TRBV10-3	TRBJ2-7	NA	CAISESRPGKHEQYF	TGTGCCATCAGTGAGTCTAGGCCCGGGAAGCACGAGCAGTACTTC
NA	TRBV11-2	TRBJ2-7	TRBD2	CASSPSGPKEQYF	TGTGCCAGCAGCCCTAGCGGCCCCAAGGAGCAGTACTTC
NA	TRBV19	TRBJ1-3	NA	CASSIGDGNTIYF	TGTGCCAGTAGTATAGGAGACGGAAACACCATATATTTT
NA	TRBV7-6	TRBJ1-1	TRBD1	CASSFLGQGGTEAFF	TGTGCCAGCAGCTTTTTGGGACAGGGAGGCACTGAAGCTTTCTTT
many	TRBV5-8	TRBJ2-1	NA	CASSSPRGLLENYNEQFF	TGTGCCAGCAGCTCACCCCGAGGACTGCTTGAGAACTACAATGAGCAGTTCTTC
NA	TRBV28	TRBJ2-7	TRBD1	CASSYTGTGHYEQYF	TGTGCCAGCAGCTACACCGGGACAGGGCACTACGAGCAGTACTTC
once	TRBV19	TRBJ2-1	NA	CASREAVAYNEQFF	TGTGCCAGTAGAGAAGCGGTGGCCTACAATGAGCAGTTCTTC
NA	TRBV7-9	TRBJ1-2	NA	CASSFLSGYGYTF	TGTGCCAGCAGCTTTTTAAGTGGCTATGGCTACACCTTC
NA	TRBV6-5	TRBJ2-7	NA	CASWGPGYEQYF	TGTGCCAGCTGGGGGCCGGGTTACGAGCAGTACTTC